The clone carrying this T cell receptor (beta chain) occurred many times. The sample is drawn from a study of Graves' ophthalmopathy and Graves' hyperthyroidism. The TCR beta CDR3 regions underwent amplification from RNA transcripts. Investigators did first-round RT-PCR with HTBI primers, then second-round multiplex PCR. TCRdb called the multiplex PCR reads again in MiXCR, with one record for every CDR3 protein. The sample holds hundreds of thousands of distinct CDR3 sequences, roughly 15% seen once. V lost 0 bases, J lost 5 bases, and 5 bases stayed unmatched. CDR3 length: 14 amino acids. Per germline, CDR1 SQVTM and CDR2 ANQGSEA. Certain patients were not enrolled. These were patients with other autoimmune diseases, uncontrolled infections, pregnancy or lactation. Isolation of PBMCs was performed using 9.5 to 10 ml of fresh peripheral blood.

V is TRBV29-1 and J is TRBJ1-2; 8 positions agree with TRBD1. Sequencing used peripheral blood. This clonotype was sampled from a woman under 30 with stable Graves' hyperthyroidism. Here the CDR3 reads CSVEDPDRDYGYTF. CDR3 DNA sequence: TGCAGCGTTGAAGATCCGGACAGGGATTATGGCTACACCTTC. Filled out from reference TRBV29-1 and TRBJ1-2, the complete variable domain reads SAVISQKPSRDICQRGTSLTIQCQVDSQVTMMFWYRQQPGQSLTLIATANQGSEATYESGFVIDKFPISRPNLTFSTLTVSNMSPEDSSIYLCSVEDPDRDYGYTFGSGTRLTVV.